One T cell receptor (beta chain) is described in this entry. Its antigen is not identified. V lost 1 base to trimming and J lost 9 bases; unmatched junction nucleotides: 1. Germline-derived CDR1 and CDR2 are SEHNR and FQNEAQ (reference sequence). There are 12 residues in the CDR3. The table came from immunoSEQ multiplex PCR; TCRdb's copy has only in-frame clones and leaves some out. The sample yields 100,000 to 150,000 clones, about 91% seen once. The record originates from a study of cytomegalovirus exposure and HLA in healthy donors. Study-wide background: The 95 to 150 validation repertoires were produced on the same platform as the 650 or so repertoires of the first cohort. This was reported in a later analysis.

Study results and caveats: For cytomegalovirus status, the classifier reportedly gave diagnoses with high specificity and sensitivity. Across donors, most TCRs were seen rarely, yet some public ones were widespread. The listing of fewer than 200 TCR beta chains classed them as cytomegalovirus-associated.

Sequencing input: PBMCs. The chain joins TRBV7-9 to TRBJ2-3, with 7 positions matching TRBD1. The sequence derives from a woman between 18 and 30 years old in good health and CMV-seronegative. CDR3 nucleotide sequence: TGTGCCAGCAGCTTAGGACAGGGAACGCAGTATTTT. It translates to CASSLGQGTQYF.